This TCR beta chain is drawn from a study of long-term antiretroviral therapy in people with HIV. Study in general: Of all samples, the earliest predate the 2015 immediate-ART recommendation by about a decade.

Clinicians in the United States treated all participants with HIV. Ahead of DNA extraction, samples held roughly 0.85-11 million cryopreserved PBMC each. J lost 1 base, V lost 5 bases, and 5 bases had no gene match. CDR3 length equals 15 residues. CDR1 is SGHRS and CDR2 is YFSETQ in the germline V gene. The assay, immunoSEQ v3.0, was run at survey level. Sequencing had a target that covered roughly 40,000-50,000 T-cell genomes per sample. Sequenced by immunoSEQ multiplex PCR; TCRdb stores in-frame clones only, minus some. This table has about 33,000 clones, 60% to 85% appearing once. Sample: unsorted PBMCs, taken 2 years after starting antiretroviral therapy. The sequence derives from a woman aged 45-65 years with HIV. The chain employs TRBV5-1 and TRBJ2-3; 9 bases match TRBD1. The CDR3 spells CASRPRQGGTDTQYF. DNA for the CDR3: TGCGCCAGCAGACCCCGACAGGGGGGCACAGATACGCAGTATTTT.